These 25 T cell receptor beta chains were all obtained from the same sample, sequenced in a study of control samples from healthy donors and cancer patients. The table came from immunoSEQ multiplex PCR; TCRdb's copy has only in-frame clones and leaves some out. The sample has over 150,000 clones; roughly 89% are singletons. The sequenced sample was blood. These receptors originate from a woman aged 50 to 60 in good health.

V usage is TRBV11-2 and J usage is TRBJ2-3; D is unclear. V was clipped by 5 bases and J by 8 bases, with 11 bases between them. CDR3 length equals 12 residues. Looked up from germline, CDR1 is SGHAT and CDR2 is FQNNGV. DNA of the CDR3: TGTGCCAGCAGCACAATGAAGTCTACGCAGTATTTT. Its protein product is CASSTMKSTQYF.

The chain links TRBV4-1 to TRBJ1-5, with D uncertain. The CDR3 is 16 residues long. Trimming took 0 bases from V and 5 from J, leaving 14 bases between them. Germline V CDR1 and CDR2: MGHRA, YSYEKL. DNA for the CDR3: TGCGCCAGCAGCCAAGAATCAGGCGGGTATGATCAGCCCCAGCATTTT. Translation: CASSQESGGYDQPQHF.

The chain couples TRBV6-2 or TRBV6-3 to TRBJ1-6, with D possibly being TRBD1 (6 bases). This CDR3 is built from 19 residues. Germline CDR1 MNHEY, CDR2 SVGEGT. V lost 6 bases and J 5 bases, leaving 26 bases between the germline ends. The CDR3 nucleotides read TGTGCCAGCAGCGCCAATCCCCGACAGGTTGGGTATGATAATTCACCCCTCCACTTT. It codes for CASSANPRQVGYDNSPLHF.

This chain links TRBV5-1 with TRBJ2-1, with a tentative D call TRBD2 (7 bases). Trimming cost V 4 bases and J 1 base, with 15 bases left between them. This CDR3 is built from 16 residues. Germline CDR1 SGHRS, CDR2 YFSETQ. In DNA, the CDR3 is TGCGCCAGCAGCCCCTCTGGGGGGGCTTCCTACAATGAGCAGTTCTTC. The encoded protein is CASSPSGGASYNEQFF.

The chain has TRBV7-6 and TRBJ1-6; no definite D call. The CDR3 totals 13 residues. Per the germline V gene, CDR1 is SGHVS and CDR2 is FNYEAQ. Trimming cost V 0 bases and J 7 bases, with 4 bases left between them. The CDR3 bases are TGTGCCAGCAGCTTAGCTAGGAATTCACCCCTCCACTTT. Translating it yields CASSLARNSPLHF.

CDR3: CASSQVGSGAGELFF. Here the CDR3 DNA reads TGCGCCAGCAGCCAAGTCGGCTCAGGGGCCGGGGAGCTGTTTTTT. The chain has TRBV4-3 and TRBJ2-2; tentatively, D is TRBD1 (6 bases). Germline V gene sequence: CDR1 LGHNA, CDR2 YSLEER. V lost 1 base and J 6 bases, leaving 12 bases between the germline ends. The CDR3 extends over 15 amino acids.

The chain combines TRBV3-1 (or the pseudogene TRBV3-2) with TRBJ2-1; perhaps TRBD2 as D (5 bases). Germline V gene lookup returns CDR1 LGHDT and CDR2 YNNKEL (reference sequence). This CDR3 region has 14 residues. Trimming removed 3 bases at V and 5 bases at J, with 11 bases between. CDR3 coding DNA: TGTGCCAGCAGCCAGGGGAGCCGGGACAATGAGCAGTTCTTC. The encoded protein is CASSQGSRDNEQFF.

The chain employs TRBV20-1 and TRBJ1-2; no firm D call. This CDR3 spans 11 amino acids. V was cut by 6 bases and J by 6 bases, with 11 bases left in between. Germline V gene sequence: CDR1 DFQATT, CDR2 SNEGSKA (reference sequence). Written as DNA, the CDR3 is TGCAGTGCCCCGCTAGGGAATGGCTACACCTTC. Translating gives CSAPLGNGYTF.

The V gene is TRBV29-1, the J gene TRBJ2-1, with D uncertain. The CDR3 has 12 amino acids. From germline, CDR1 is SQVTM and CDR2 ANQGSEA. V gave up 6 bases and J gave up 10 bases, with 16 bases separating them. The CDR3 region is CSVEKFSNEQFF. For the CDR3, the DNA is TGCAGCGTGGAGAAATTCAGTAACGAGCAGTTCTTC.

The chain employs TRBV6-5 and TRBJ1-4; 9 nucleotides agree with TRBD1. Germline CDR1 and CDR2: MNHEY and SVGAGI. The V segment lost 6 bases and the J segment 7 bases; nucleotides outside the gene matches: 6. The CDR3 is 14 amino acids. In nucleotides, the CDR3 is TGTGCCAGCAGACGACAGGGGGTGTTTGAAAAACTGTTTTTT. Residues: CASRRQGVFEKLFF.

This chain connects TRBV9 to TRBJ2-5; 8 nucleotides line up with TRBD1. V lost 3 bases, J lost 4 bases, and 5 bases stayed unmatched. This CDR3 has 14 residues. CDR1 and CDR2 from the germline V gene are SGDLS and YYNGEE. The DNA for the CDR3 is TGTGCCAGCAGCGGAGGGACAGGCGGAGAGACCCAGTACTTC. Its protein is CASSGGTGGETQYF.

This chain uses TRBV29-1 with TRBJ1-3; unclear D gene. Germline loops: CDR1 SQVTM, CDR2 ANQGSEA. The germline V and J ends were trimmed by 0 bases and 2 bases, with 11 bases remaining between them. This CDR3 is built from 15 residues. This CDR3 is CSVEDRRSPGNTIYF. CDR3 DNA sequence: TGCAGCGTTGAAGATCGGCGGTCCCCTGGAAACACCATATATTTT.

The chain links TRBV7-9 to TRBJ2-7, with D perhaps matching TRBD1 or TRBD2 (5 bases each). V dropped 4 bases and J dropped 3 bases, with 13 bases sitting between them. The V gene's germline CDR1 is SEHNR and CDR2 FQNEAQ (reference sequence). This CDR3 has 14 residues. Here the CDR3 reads CASSWGSSGYEQYF. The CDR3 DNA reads TGTGCCAGCAGCTGGGGGAGCAGCGGCTACGAGCAGTACTTC.

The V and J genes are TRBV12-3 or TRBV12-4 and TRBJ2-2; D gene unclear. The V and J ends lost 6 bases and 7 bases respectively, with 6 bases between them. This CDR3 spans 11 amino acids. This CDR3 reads CASRMGGELFF. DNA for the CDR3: TGTGCCAGCAGGATGGGCGGGGAGCTGTTTTTT.

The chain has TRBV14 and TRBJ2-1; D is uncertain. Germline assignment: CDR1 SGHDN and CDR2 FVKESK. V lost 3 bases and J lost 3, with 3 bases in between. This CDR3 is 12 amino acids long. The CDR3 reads CASSHDYNEQFF. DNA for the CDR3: TGTGCCAGCAGCCACGACTACAATGAGCAGTTCTTC.

CDR3 DNA: TGTGCCAGCAGTCTAGGAGGGGCGGCCAAAAACATTCAGTACTTC. Its protein is CASSLGGAAKNIQYF. The genes are TRBV11-2 and TRBJ2-4, with D possibly matching TRBD2 (6 bases). The CDR3 covers 15 residues. CDR1 is SGHAT, CDR2 FQNNGV, per germline. Trimming left V 6 bases short and J 1 base short, with 13 bases between.

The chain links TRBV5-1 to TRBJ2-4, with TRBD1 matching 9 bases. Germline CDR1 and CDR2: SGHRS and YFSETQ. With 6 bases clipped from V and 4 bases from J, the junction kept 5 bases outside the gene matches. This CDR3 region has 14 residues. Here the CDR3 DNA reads TGCGCCAGCACCAGGACAGGGGAGAAAAACATTCAGTACTTC. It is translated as CASTRTGEKNIQYF. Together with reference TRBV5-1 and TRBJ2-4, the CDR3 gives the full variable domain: KAGVTQTPRYLIKTRGQQVTLSCSPISGHRSVSWYQQTPGQGLQFLFEYFSETQRNKGNFPGRFSGRQFSNSRSEMNVSTLELGDSALYLCASTRTGEKNIQYFGAGTRLSVL.

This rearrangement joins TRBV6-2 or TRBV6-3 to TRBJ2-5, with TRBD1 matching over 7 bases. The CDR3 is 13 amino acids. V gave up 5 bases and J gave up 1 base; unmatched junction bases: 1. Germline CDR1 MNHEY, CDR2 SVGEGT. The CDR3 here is CASSRDSQETQYF. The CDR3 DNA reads TGTGCCAGCAGTCGGGACAGCCAAGAGACCCAGTACTTC.

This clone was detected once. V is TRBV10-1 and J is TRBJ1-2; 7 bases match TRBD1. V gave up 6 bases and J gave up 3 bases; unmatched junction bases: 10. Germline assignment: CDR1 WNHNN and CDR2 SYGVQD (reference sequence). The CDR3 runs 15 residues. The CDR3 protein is CASRAPGGPDYGYTF. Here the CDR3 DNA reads TGCGCCAGCAGGGCCCCAGGGGGACCGGACTATGGCTACACCTTC.

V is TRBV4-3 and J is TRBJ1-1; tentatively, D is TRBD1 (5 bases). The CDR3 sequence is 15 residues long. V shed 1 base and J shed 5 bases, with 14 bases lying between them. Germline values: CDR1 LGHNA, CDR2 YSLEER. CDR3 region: CASSQGAGGRTEAFF. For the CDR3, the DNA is TGCGCCAGCAGCCAAGGGGCGGGGGGTCGGACTGAAGCTTTCTTT.

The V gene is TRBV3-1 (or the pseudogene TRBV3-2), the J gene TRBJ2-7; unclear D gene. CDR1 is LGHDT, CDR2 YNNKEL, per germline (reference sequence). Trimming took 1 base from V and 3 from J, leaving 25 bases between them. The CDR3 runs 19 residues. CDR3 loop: CASSQGEVVLCLSNYEQYF. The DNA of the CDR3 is TGTGCCAGCAGCCAAGGGGAAGTGGTGCTTTGCCTTAGTAACTACGAGCAGTACTTC.

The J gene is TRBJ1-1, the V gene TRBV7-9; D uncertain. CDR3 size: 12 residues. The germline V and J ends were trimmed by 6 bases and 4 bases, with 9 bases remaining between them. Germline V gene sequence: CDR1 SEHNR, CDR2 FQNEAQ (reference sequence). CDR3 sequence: CASSWTGTEAFF. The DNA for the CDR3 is TGTGCCAGCAGTTGGACGGGCACTGAAGCTTTCTTT.

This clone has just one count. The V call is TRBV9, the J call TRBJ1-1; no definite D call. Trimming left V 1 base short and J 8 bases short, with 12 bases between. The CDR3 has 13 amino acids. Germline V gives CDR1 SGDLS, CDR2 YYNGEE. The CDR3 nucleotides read TGTGCCAGCAGCGTATTCACGGCGGGCGAAGCTTTCTTT. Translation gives CASSVFTAGEAFF. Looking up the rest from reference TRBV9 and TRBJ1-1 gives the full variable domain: DSGVTQTPKHLITATGQRVTLRCSPRSGDLSVYWYQQSLDQGLQFLIQYYNGEERAKGNILERFSAQQFPDLHSELNLSSLELGDSALYFCASSVFTAGEAFFGQGTRLTVV.

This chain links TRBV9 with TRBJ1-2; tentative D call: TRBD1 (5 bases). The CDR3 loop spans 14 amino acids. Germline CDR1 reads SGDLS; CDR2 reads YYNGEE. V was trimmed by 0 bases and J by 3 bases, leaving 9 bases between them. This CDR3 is CASSVGWGDYGYTF. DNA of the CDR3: TGTGCCAGCAGCGTAGGGTGGGGGGACTATGGCTACACCTTC.

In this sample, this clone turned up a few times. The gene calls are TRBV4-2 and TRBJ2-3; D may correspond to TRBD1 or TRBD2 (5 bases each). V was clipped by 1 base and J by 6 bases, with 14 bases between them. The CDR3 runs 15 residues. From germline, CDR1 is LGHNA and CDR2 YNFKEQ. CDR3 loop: CASSQAPGGRDTQYF. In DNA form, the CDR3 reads TGTGCCAGCAGCCAAGCCCCTGGGGGAAGGGATACGCAGTATTTT.